This entry is about one T cell receptor (beta chain). Its specificity is unknown. The CDR3 is 13 amino acids. The V gene lost 1 base and the J gene lost 2 bases, with 5 bases spanning the gap. Germline-derived CDR1 and CDR2 are MNHEY and SVGAGI. The sample belongs to a study of OX40 agonist ivuxolimab in advanced cancers. Study-level information: An agonistic human IgG2 monoclonal antibody against OX40 (CD134) was given. Three dose-escalation patients had partial responses: one with hepatocellular carcinoma and two with cutaneous melanoma. Study-wide points: Clonal expansion in partial responders at 0.1-3.0 mg/kg ranked among the lowest.

Autoimmune disease history or systemic immunosuppression excluded patients. Sequencing used immunoSEQ multiplex PCR; TCRdb keeps in-frame clones, though not all of them. The table includes roughly 42,000 clones, around 92% detected once. V is TRBV6-5 and J is TRBJ1-1; no firm D call. This TCR came from an adult with an advanced solid tumor such as melanoma, head and neck, liver or kidney cancer. The starting material was CD4+ or CD8+ T cells sorted from blood, obtained in a trial of the OX40 agonist ivuxolimab. The CDR3 DNA reads as TGTGCCAGCAGTTACTGGGGAAACACTGAAGCTTTCTTT. As protein: CASSYWGNTEAFF.